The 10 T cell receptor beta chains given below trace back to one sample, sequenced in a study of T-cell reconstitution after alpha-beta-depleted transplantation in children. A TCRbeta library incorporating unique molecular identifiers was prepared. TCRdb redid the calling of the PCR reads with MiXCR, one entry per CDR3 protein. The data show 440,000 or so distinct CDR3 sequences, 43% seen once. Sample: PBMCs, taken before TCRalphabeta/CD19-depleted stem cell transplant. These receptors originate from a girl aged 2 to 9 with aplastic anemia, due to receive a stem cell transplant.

CDR3 DNA sequence: TGTGCCACCACTGCCGGGACTAGCGGGCCCCAAGAGTATTTT. Translating it yields CATTAGTSGPQEYF. The chain joins TRBV15 to TRBJ2-3; 12 bases match TRBD2. J was trimmed by 13 bases and V by 7 bases; bases with no gene match: 12. Germline V gives CDR1 LNHNV, CDR2 YYDKDF (reference sequence). The CDR3 consists of 14 residues.

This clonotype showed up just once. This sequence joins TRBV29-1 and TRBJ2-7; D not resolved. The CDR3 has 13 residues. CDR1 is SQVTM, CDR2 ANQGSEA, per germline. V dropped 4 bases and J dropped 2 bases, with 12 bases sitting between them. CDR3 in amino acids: CSVGRTEPYEQYF. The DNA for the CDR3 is TGCAGCGTTGGCCGGACGGAGCCCTACGAGCAGTACTTC.

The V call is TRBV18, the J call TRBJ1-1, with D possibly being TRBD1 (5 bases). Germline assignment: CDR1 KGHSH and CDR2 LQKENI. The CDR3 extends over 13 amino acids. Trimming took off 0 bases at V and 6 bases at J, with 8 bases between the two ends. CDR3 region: CASSPPGGAEAFF. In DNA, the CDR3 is TGTGCCAGCTCACCACCAGGAGGGGCTGAAGCTTTCTTT.

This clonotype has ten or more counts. DNA of the CDR3: TGCAGCGTTGTCCCTGACAGGGGAGGATTGTTGAGTGAGCAGTTCTTC. It translates to CSVVPDRGGLLSEQFF. The chain has TRBV29-1 and TRBJ2-1, with TRBD1 matching over 8 bases. V shed 4 bases and J 9 bases; nucleotides not matched to a gene: 17. The CDR3 is made up of 16 amino acids. The germline V gene encodes CDR1 SQVTM and CDR2 ANQGSEA.

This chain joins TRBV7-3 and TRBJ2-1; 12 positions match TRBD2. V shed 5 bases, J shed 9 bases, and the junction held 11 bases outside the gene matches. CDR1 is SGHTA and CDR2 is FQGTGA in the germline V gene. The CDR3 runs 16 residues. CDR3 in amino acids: CASSPSRLAGVGEQFF. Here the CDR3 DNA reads TGTGCCAGCAGCCCGAGCCGACTAGCGGGAGTGGGTGAGCAGTTCTTC.

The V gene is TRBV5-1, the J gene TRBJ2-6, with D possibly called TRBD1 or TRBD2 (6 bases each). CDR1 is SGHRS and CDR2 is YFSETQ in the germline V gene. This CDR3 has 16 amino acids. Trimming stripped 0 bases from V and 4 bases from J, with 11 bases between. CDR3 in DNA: TGCGCCAGCAGCTTGGACCCGGGGGCCGGGGCCAACGTCCTGACTTTC. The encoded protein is CASSLDPGAGANVLTF.

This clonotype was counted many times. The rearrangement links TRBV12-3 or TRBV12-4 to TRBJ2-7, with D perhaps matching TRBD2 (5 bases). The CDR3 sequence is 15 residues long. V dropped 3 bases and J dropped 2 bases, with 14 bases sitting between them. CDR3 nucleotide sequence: TGTGCCAGCAGTTTTCGGGGAACAGTTACCTACGAGCAGTACTTC. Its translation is CASSFRGTVTYEQYF.

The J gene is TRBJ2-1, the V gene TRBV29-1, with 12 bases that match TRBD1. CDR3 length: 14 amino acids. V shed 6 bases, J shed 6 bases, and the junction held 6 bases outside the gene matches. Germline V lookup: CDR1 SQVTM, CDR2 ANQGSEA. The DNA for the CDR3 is TGCAGCGTCGGGACAGGGGGCGCGTTCAATGAGCAGTTCTTC. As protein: CSVGTGGAFNEQFF.

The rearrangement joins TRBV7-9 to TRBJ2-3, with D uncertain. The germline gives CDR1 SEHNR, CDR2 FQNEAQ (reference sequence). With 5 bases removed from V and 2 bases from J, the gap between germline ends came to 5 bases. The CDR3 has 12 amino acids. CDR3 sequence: CASSIHTDTQYF. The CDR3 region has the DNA TGTGCCAGCAGCATCCACACAGATACGCAGTATTTT.

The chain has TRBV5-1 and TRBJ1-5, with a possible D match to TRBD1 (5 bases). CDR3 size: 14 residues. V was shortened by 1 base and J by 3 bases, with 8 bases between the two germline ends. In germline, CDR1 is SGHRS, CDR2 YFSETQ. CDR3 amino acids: CASSLSGHNQPQHF. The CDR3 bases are TGCGCCAGCAGCTTGTCAGGGCACAATCAGCCCCAGCATTTT. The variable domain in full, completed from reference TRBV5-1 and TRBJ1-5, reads KAGVTQTPRYLIKTRGQQVTLSCSPISGHRSVSWYQQTPGQGLQFLFEYFSETQRNKGNFPGRFSGRQFSNSRSEMNVSTLELGDSALYLCASSLSGHNQPQHFGDGTRLSIL.